A single sample is the source of the 9 T cell receptor beta chains below, sequenced in a study of cytomegalovirus exposure and HLA in healthy donors. Primers: 60 Vbeta forward and 13 Jbeta reverse. Libraries were prepared by immunoSEQ multiplex PCR; TCRdb keeps only in-frame clonotypes and omits some of them. This sample has 150,000 to 200,000 clones, with 81% found just once. The sample taken for sequencing was PBMCs. Every receptor here comes from a man aged 18 to 29 in good health and CMV-seronegative.

The CDR3 here is CASSPVLTGNEQFF. The CDR3 DNA follows: TGTGCCAGCAGCCCCGTATTGACAGGGAATGAGCAGTTCTTC. This chain links TRBV7-2 with TRBJ2-1; 7 nucleotides match TRBD1. Germline CDR1 reads SGHTA; CDR2 reads FQGNSA. CDR3 length: 14 residues. With V trimmed by 5 bases and J by 7 bases, 8 bases remained unmatched.

In this sample, this clone turned up a few times. The chain couples TRBV30 to TRBJ2-5, with a possible D match to TRBD1 (6 bases). V lost 0 bases and J 9 bases, leaving 14 bases between the germline ends. This CDR3 region has 13 residues. Germline CDR1 and CDR2: GTSNPN and SVGIG (reference sequence). In DNA, the CDR3 is TGTGCCTGGAGTGTACAGGGAGCTGGGGCCCAGTACTTC. Translated: CAWSVQGAGAQYF. The full variable domain, with the rest looked up from reference TRBV30 and TRBJ2-5, is SQTIHQWPATLVQPVGSPLSLECTVEGTSNPNLYWYRQAAGRGLQLLFYSVGIGQISSEVPQNLSASRPQDRQFILSSKKLLLSDSGFYLCAWSVQGAGAQYFGPGTRLLVL.

V gene TRBV9 combines with J gene TRBJ1-4; D not certain. This CDR3 comprises 15 residues. Trimming pared 0 bases from V and 5 bases from J, leaving 11 bases between. Germline CDR1 reads SGDLS; CDR2 reads YYNGEE. CDR3 in DNA: TGTGCCAGCAGCGTAGGCACGGGGTTCAATGAAAAACTGTTTTTT. Translation: CASSVGTGFNEKLFF.

The chain is built from TRBV10-3 and TRBJ2-3, with 8 positions matching TRBD1. The CDR3 covers 15 residues. The junction had 11 bases not matched to a gene; V was cut back by 6 bases and J by 6 bases. The germline V gene has CDR1 ENHRY and CDR2 SYGVKD. CDR3 bases: TGTGCCATCAGCCCTTCGGACAGGGCAAGGGATACGCAGTATTTT. It yields the protein CAISPSDRARDTQYF.

The V call is TRBV7-8, the J call TRBJ2-1, with D unclear. CDR1 is SGHVS, CDR2 FQNEAQ, per germline. This CDR3 is 15 amino acids long. V lost 2 bases and J lost 6, with 14 bases in between. The CDR3 nucleotides are TGTGCCAGCAGCTTACGGCGGTCCAGCCGCAATGAGCAGTTCTTC. This translates into CASSLRRSSRNEQFF. Full variable domain (outside the CDR3, taken from reference TRBV7-8 and TRBJ2-1): GAGVSQSPRYKVAKRGQDVALRCDPISGHVSLFWYQQALGQGPEFLTYFQNEAQLDKSGLPSDRFFAERPEGSVSTLKIQRTQQEDSAVYLCASSLRRSSRNEQFFGPGTRLTVL.

This chain links TRBV5-1 with TRBJ2-1, with TRBD2 matching over 7 bases. The CDR3 runs to 15 residues. V shed 0 bases, J shed 6 bases, and the junction held 6 bases outside the gene matches. Germline V gene data show CDR1 as SGHRS and CDR2 as YFSETQ. The chain's CDR3 is CASSLVAGAPNEQFF. CDR3 DNA: TGCGCCAGCAGCTTGGTCGCGGGAGCCCCCAATGAGCAGTTCTTC. The entire variable domain, with the rest obtained from reference TRBV5-1 and TRBJ2-1, is as follows: KAGVTQTPRYLIKTRGQQVTLSCSPISGHRSVSWYQQTPGQGLQFLFEYFSETQRNKGNFPGRFSGRQFSNSRSEMNVSTLELGDSALYLCASSLVAGAPNEQFFGPGTRLTVL.

The chain recombines TRBV7-9 with TRBJ2-3; tentative D call: TRBD1 (6 bases). Germline V gene data show CDR1 as SEHNR and CDR2 as FQNEAQ (reference sequence). V lost 2 bases and J 0 bases, leaving 15 bases between the germline ends. The CDR3 length is 17 residues. CDR3 loop: CASSLTSGTRSTDTQYF. The CDR3 bases are TGTGCCAGCAGCTTAACCTCCGGGACACGAAGCACAGATACGCAGTATTTT.

This clone was detected only a few times. The V call is TRBV6-5, the J call TRBJ1-2; 9 bases map to TRBD1. Trimming took 6 bases from V and 8 from J; bases not matched to a gene: 10. The length of the CDR3 is 14 residues. The germline V gene has CDR1 MNHEY and CDR2 SVGAGI. CDR3 bases: TGTGCCAGCAGCCCCTTCACAGGGGGCAGAGGCTACACCTTC. Protein product: CASSPFTGGRGYTF.

The J gene is TRBJ2-2, the V gene TRBV27; 7 bases align to TRBD2. CDR1 MNHEY and CDR2 SMNVEV come from the germline V gene (reference sequence). V shed 8 bases, J shed 3 bases, and the junction held 3 bases outside the gene matches. CDR3 size: 13 residues. CDR3 in DNA: TGTGCCAGCCGGGACTACTACACCGGGGAGCTGTTTTTT. Its translation is CASRDYYTGELFF.